One and the same sample provided the 10 T cell receptor beta chains below, sequenced in a study of shared clonotypes between healthy human individuals. The table came from immunoSEQ multiplex PCR; TCRdb's copy has only in-frame clones and leaves some out. The repertoire holds about 380,000 clones, around 96% seen once, with about 0.34% in the top ten. Sequencing input: memory CD8+ T cells sorted from blood. The subset was: CD45RO+ cells pooled with CCR7-negative TemRA cells. Receptor source: a man aged 25-40 years in good health.

About this clone itself: Other DNA sequences of this sample code for an identical CDR3. The chain combines TRBV5-1 with TRBJ2-7, with D uncertain. The CDR3 sequence is 12 residues long. V was pared by 0 bases and J by 4 bases, with 5 bases between. Germline CDR1 and CDR2: SGHRS and YFSETQ. CDR3 bases: TGCGCCAGCAGCTTGGAAGGGTACGAGCAGTACTTC. Residues: CASSLEGYEQYF.

The genes are TRBV29-1 and TRBJ1-2; 7 bases agree with TRBD1. From germline, CDR1 is SQVTM and CDR2 ANQGSEA. Trimming took 4 bases from V and 5 from J; bases not matched to a gene: 7. The CDR3 runs to 13 residues. DNA of the CDR3: TGCAGCGTTGGTCGACAGGGCGATTATGGCTACACCTTC. Translating it yields CSVGRQGDYGYTF. Full variable domain (outside the CDR3, taken from reference TRBV29-1 and TRBJ1-2): SAVISQKPSRDICQRGTSLTIQCQVDSQVTMMFWYRQQPGQSLTLIATANQGSEATYESGFVIDKFPISRPNLTFSTLTVSNMSPEDSSIYLCSVGRQGDYGYTFGSGTRLTVV.

V and J are TRBV14 and TRBJ1-1; D ambiguous. The V and J ends lost 4 bases and 1 base respectively, with 16 bases between them. Germline V gene sequence: CDR1 SGHDN, CDR2 FVKESK. This CDR3 comprises 16 residues. CDR3 bases: TGTGCCAGCAGCCGGAACTTTAATACGGGGAACACTGAAGCTTTCTTT. This codes for CASSRNFNTGNTEAFF.

This clone showed up just a few times. The chain joins TRBV19 to TRBJ2-7; no firm D call. The germline CDR1 and CDR2 sequences are LNHDA and SQIVND (reference sequence). Trimming pared 5 bases from V and 0 bases from J, leaving 2 bases between. This CDR3 contains 11 residues. The CDR3 is CASSDSYEQYF. As DNA, the CDR3 is TGTGCCAGTAGTGACTCCTACGAGCAGTACTTC.

This clone was seen a single time. V gene TRBV7-8 combines with J gene TRBJ1-5; no reliable D call. The CDR3 extends over 13 amino acids. CDR1 and CDR2 (germline): SGHVS, FQNEAQ. V was shortened by 0 bases and J by 4 bases, with 4 bases between the two germline ends. The DNA for the CDR3 is TGTGCCAGCAGCTTAGCGCCAAATCAGCCCCAGCATTTT. Its protein is CASSLAPNQPQHF.

The chain links TRBV10-3 to TRBJ2-1; 8 bases map to TRBD2. CDR1 is ENHRY and CDR2 is SYGVKD in the germline V gene. The V gene end was trimmed by 6 bases and the J gene end by 0 bases; junction bases not matched to a gene: 10. There are 17 residues in the CDR3. The CDR3 bases are TGTGCCATCAGCCCGTCGACTAGCGTCAACTCCTACAATGAGCAGTTCTTC. It codes for CAISPSTSVNSYNEQFF.

The chain combines TRBV10-1 with TRBJ2-3, with unresolved D. The germline V gene has CDR1 WNHNN and CDR2 SYGVQD (reference sequence). V was cut by 5 bases and J by 3 bases, with 15 bases left in between. CDR3 length: 15 amino acids. CDR3 in amino acids: CASSLRVVGTDTQYF. CDR3 sequence (DNA): TGCGCCAGCAGTCTTCGGGTTGTGGGGACAGATACGCAGTATTTT.

The chain joins TRBV5-5 to TRBJ2-7, with D maybe TRBD2 (6 bases). The CDR3 contains 15 residues. V lost 0 bases and J 0 bases, leaving 10 bases between the germline ends. Germline CDR1 and CDR2: SGHKS and YYEKEE (reference sequence). The CDR3 region is CASSLGRGISYEQYF. The CDR3 nucleotides read TGTGCCAGCAGCTTGGGACGGGGGATCTCCTACGAGCAGTACTTC.

The chain joins TRBV7-6 to TRBJ1-2; D uncertain. The CDR3 is 13 residues long. CDR1 is SGHVS and CDR2 is FNYEAQ in the germline V gene. Trimming stripped 1 base from V and 5 bases from J, with 8 bases between. The CDR3 nucleotides read TGTGCCAGCAGCTTAGGCCCGTCTTATGGCTACACCTTC. As protein: CASSLGPSYGYTF.

Concerning this clone itself: Germline is not matched at one junction end, which may reflect a read error. V usage is TRBV7-7 and J usage is TRBJ2-5, with TRBD2 matching 7 bases. Germline CDR1 is SSHAT and CDR2 is FNYEAQ (reference sequence). The CDR3 spans 14 residues. The CDR3 sequence is CASSILTSWGTQYF. The CDR3 DNA follows: TGTGCTAGCAGCATCCTGACTAGCTGGGGGACCCAGTACTTC. The variable domain in full, with the rest retrieved from reference TRBV7-7 and TRBJ2-5, is GAGVSQSPRYKVTKRGQDVTLRCDPISSHATLYWYQQALGQGPEFLTYFNYEAQPDKSGLPSDRFSAERPEGSISTLTIQRTEQRDSAMYRCASSILTSWGTQYFGPGTRLLVL.